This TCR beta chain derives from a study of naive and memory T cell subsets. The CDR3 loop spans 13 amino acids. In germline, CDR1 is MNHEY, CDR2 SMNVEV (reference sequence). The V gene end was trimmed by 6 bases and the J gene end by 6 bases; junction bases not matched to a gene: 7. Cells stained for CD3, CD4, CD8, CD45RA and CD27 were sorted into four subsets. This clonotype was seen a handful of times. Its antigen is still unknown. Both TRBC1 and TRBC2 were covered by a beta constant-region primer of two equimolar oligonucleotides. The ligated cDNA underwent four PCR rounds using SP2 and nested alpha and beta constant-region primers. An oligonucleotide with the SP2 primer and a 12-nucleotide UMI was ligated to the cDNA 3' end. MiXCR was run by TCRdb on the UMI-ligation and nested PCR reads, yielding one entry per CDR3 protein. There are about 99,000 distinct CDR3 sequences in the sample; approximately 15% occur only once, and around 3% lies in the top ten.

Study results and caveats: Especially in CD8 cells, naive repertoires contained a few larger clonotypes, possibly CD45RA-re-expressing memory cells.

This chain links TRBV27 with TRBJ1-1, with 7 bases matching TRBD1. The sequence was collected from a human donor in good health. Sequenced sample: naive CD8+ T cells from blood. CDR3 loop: CASSSTGPPEAFF. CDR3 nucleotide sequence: TGTGCCAGCAGCTCGACAGGGCCCCCTGAAGCTTTCTTT.